Listed below are T cell receptor beta chains from one sample, sequenced in a study of blood T cell repertoires in COVID-19. The table came from immunoSEQ multiplex PCR; TCRdb's copy has only in-frame clones and leaves some out. The table includes roughly 200,000 clones, more than 70% detected once. Sequencing was performed on peripheral blood. The source is a middle-aged man with active or convalescent COVID-19. Both conserved end residues are part of each CDR3. The D gene is left open where the match is weak. Size values are once, few and many counts, or a class for expanded clones, and some rows have none.

D gene,J gene,V gene,clone size,CDR3 protein,CDR3 DNA
NA,TRBJ2-3,TRBV19,NA,CASSIGQYSTDTQYF,TGTGCCAGTAGTATAGGGCAGTACAGCACAGATACGCAGTATTTT
NA,TRBJ2-7,TRBV14,NA,CASSQEVSGEQYF,TGTGCCAGCAGCCAAGAGGTTTCGGGCGAGCAGTACTTC
NA,TRBJ1-5,TRBV4-1,once,CASSQEVSEDQPQHF,TGCGCCAGCAGCCAAGAAGTCTCTGAGGATCAGCCCCAGCATTTT
NA,TRBJ1-1,TRBV5-6,NA,CASSLKTGLKAFF,TGTGCCAGCAGCTTGAAAACGGGGTTGAAAGCTTTCTTT
TRBD1,TRBJ1-5,TRBV3-1/TRBV3-2,NA,CASSQQPRTGGTNIPQHF,TGTGCCAGCAGCCAACAACCCCGGACAGGGGGAACGAACATCCCCCAGCATTTT
TRBD1,TRBJ1-3,TRBV7-2,few,CASSLSGRDRVSGNTIYF,TGTGCCAGCAGCTTGTCGGGAAGGGACAGGGTCTCTGGAAACACCATATATTTT
NA,TRBJ2-7,TRBV3-1/TRBV3-2,NA,CASSQTSSYEQYF,TGTGCCAGCAGCCAAACTAGTTCCTACGAGCAGTACTTC
NA,TRBJ1-2,TRBV10-3,NA,CAISDPFGQGTSLYGYTF,TGTGCCATCAGTGACCCCTTCGGGCAGGGGACATCCCTCTATGGCTACACCTTC
NA,TRBJ1-1,TRBV4-1,NA,CASSPGTANTEAFF,TGCGCCAGCAGCCCCGGGACTGCGAACACTGAAGCTTTCTTT
NA,TRBJ1-1,TRBV20-1,NA,CSARRLTEAFF,TGCAGTGCTAGGCGGTTAACTGAAGCTTTCTTT
TRBD2,TRBJ2-5,TRBV5-4,NA,CASSSWTDGLAVMQETQYF,TGTGCCAGCAGTTCCTGGACAGACGGACTAGCGGTTATGCAAGAGACCCAGTACTTC
TRBD1,TRBJ2-6,TRBV10-3,NA,CAIGGQGSGANVLTF,TGTGCCATCGGGGGACAGGGCTCTGGGGCCAACGTCCTGACTTTC
TRBD1,TRBJ2-7,TRBV7-2,NA,CASSSRGGQGSYEQYF,TGTGCCAGCAGCTCGCGAGGGGGACAGGGTAGCTACGAGCAGTACTTC
TRBD2,TRBJ2-7,TRBV4-1,NA,CASSQDRLAAGSYEQYF,TGCGCCAGCAGCCAAGATCGGCTGGCAGCGGGGAGTTACGAGCAGTACTTC
NA,TRBJ1-4,TRBV5-1,few,CASSLSWQGNEKLFF,TGCGCCAGCAGCTTGAGTTGGCAGGGTAATGAAAAACTGTTTTTT
TRBD1,TRBJ2-7,TRBV6-2/TRBV6-3,NA,CASSGTVPYEQYF,TGTGCCAGCAGCGGGACAGTCCCCTACGAGCAGTACTTC
NA,TRBJ2-1,TRBV11-2,NA,CASSPRDGGRDNEQFF,TGTGCCAGCAGCCCCCGGGATGGAGGGCGGGACAATGAGCAGTTCTTC
NA,TRBJ2-7,TRBV5-4,NA,CASSRGTVPGQYF,TGTGCCAGCAGCCGGGGGACAGTACCGGGGCAGTACTTC
TRBD2,TRBJ2-5,TRBV11-3,NA,CASSLAGGQETQYF,TGTGCCAGCAGCTTAGCGGGAGGTCAAGAGACCCAGTACTTC
TRBD1,TRBJ2-7,TRBV7-6,once,CASSRGQGAEEQYF,TGTGCCAGCAGTAGAGGACAGGGGGCAGAAGAGCAGTACTTC
NA,TRBJ2-7,TRBV16,NA,CASSIAGSPYEQYF,TGTGCCAGCAGTATTGCGGGATCCCCCTACGAGCAGTACTTC
NA,TRBJ1-4,TRBV5-1,NA,CASSPRGVSEKLFF,TGCGCCAGCAGCCCCCGCGGGGTGTCTGAAAAACTGTTTTTT
NA,TRBJ1-2,TRBV6-5,few,CASSYFSGTGGYGYTF,TGTGCCAGCAGTTACTTCTCCGGGACGGGGGGCTATGGCTACACCTTC
NA,TRBJ1-1,TRBV6-5,NA,CASSYSPTGGAFF,TGTGCCAGCAGTTACTCACCGACAGGCGGAGCTTTCTTT
TRBD2,TRBJ2-1,TRBV10-2,NA,CASSEIAGVLGNEQFF,TGCGCCAGCAGTGAAATAGCGGGGGTCTTGGGTAATGAGCAGTTCTTC
NA,TRBJ2-3,TRBV28,NA,CASSPGPRADTQYF,TGTGCCAGCAGCCCGGGCCCGCGGGCAGATACGCAGTATTTT
NA,TRBJ1-2,TRBV19,NA,CASSKDTRGNYGYTF,TGTGCCAGTTCTAAGGACACCAGAGGCAACTATGGCTACACCTTC
NA,TRBJ1-1,TRBV28,NA,CASSLYSTYRVNTEAFF,TGTGCCAGCAGTTTATACTCAACCTACCGGGTGAACACTGAAGCTTTCTTT
NA,TRBJ1-2,TRBV5-1,NA,CASSLSGGGQKIYGYTF,TGCGCCAGCAGCCTGAGTGGTGGAGGACAGAAGATCTATGGCTACACCTTC
TRBD1,TRBJ2-2,TRBV7-2,NA,CASSSRTGFIEELFF,TGTGCCAGCAGCTCGAGGACAGGGTTTATCGAGGAGCTGTTTTTT
NA,TRBJ1-4,TRBV30,few,CAWSVLGVGEKLFF,TGTGCCTGGAGTGTTCTCGGGGTGGGTGAAAAACTGTTTTTT
NA,TRBJ1-5,TRBV6-7,NA,CASSYPPARNQPQHF,TGTGCCAGCAGTTACCCCCCGGCGCGGAATCAGCCCCAGCATTTT
NA,TRBJ1-3,TRBV19,once,CASSMGQTGNTIYF,TGTGCCAGTAGTATGGGACAAACTGGAAACACCATATATTTT
TRBD1,TRBJ2-2,TRBV15,NA,CATRIVQGSDTGELFF,TGTGCCACCAGGATCGTACAGGGGTCGGACACCGGGGAGCTGTTTTTT
TRBD1,TRBJ1-2,TRBV19,NA,CASSADRGHYGYTF,TGTGCCAGTAGTGCGGACAGGGGACACTATGGCTACACCTTC
NA,TRBJ1-1,TRBV7-8,NA,CASSPLVSQAFF,TGTGCCAGCAGCCCCTTAGTATCCCAAGCTTTCTTT
NA,TRBJ1-6,TRBV4-3,NA,CASSQERGGSPLHF,TGCGCCAGCAGCCAAGAACGCGGTGGTTCACCCCTCCACTTT
NA,TRBJ2-7,TRBV6-2/TRBV6-3,NA,CASSYGDLGSYEQYF,TGTGCCAGCAGTTACGGGGACTTGGGGAGCTACGAGCAGTACTTC
TRBD1,TRBJ2-7,TRBV7-6,NA,CASSLGSGGVYEQYF,TGTGCCAGCAGCTTAGGATCAGGGGGCGTCTACGAGCAGTACTTC
NA,TRBJ1-1,TRBV6-6,NA,CASEIERGTEAFF,TGTGCCAGCGAGATTGAAAGGGGCACTGAAGCTTTCTTT
TRBD1,TRBJ1-5,TRBV19,NA,CASSIVTGGGYSNQPQHF,TGTGCCAGTAGTATAGTTACAGGGGGAGGATATAGCAATCAGCCCCAGCATTTT
TRBD1,TRBJ1-3,TRBV6-1,NA,CASSEARRGNTIYF,TGTGCCAGCAGTGAAGCGCGCAGGGGGAACACCATATATTTT
TRBD1,TRBJ1-6,TRBV28,NA,CASSGQEDLRQLSF,TGTGCCAGCAGCGGACAGGAAGACCTCCGACAACTCAGTTTT
NA,TRBJ2-7,TRBV30,NA,CAWSVVQSYEQYF,TGTGCCTGGAGTGTCGTGCAGTCCTACGAGCAGTACTTC
NA,TRBJ1-1,TRBV13,NA,CASSLGTVNTEAFF,TGTGCCAGCAGCTTAGGGACAGTGAACACTGAAGCTTTCTTT
TRBD1,TRBJ1-1,TRBV19,NA,CASSAGTGRKNTEAFF,TGTGCCAGTAGCGCCGGGACAGGGAGAAAGAACACTGAAGCTTTCTTT
NA,TRBJ2-7,TRBV11-3,NA,CASSLSSFEQYF,TGTGCCAGCAGCTTATCTAGCTTCGAGCAGTACTTC
NA,TRBJ1-2,TRBV25-1,NA,CASSEGSGNYGYTF,TGTGCCAGCAGTGAAGGATCCGGGAACTATGGCTACACCTTC